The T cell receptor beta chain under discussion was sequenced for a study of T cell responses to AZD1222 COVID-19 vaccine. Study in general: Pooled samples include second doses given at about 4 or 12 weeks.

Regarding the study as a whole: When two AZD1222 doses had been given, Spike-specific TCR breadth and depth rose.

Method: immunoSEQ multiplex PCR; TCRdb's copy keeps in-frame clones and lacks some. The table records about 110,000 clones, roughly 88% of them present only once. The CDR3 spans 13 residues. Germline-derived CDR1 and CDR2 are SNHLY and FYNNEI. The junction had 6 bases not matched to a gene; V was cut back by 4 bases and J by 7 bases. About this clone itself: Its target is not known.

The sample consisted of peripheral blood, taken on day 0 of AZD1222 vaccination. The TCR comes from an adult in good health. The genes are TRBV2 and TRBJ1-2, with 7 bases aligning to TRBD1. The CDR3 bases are TGTGCCAGCAGTGGGGACAGATTGGGTGGCTACACCTTC. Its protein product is CASSGDRLGGYTF.